This T cell receptor (beta chain) was found in a study of T cells in Graves' hyperthyroidism and ophthalmopathy. Study-level background: Peripheral blood was acquired at first diagnosis, ahead of any therapy whatsoever.

Trimming stripped 1 base from V and 0 bases from J, with 10 bases between. Per germline, CDR1 DFQATT and CDR2 SNEGSKA (reference sequence). This CDR3 has 15 amino acids. The TCR beta CDR3 regions underwent amplification using RNA transcripts as the source. With the HTBI primer set, the TCR CDR3 went through a first round of RT-PCR. TCRdb analysed the multiplex PCR reads with MiXCR anew, one entry per CDR3 protein. The table has some 370,000 distinct CDR3 sequences, around an eighth seen once. This clonotype has at least ten counts. Sequenced material: blood. The receptor's source is a man between 45 and 60 years old with Graves' ophthalmopathy. The chain combines TRBV20-1 with TRBJ2-1, with D maybe TRBD2 (5 bases). In DNA, the CDR3 is TGCAGTGCTAGAGCTTCAGCGGTCTCCTACAATGAGCAGTTCTTC. The encoded protein is CSARASAVSYNEQFF.